The 21 T cell receptor beta chains below all came from one sample that was sequenced in a study of T cells in Graves' hyperthyroidism and ophthalmopathy. RNA transcripts gave rise to amplified TCR beta CDR3 regions. With the HTBI primer set, the TCR CDR3 went through a first round of RT-PCR. TCRdb analysed the multiplex PCR reads with MiXCR anew, one entry per CDR3 protein. The sample holds under 550,000 distinct CDR3 sequences, 15% to 20% seen once. The sample consisted of blood. These receptor sequences come from a man aged 35-49 years with Graves' ophthalmopathy.

In this sample, this clonotype turned up a few times. The chain employs TRBV5-6 and TRBJ1-2; D is undetermined. The CDR3 is 11 residues long. Trimming shortened V by 0 bases and J by 14 bases, and 11 bases separated the two germline ends. Germline V gene data show CDR1 as SGHDT and CDR2 as YYEEEE. CDR3 nucleotides: TGTGCCAGCAGCTTGGGGAGGGCAGAGACCTTC. This codes for CASSLGRAETF. Combining the CDR3 with reference TRBV5-6 and TRBJ1-2 gives the whole variable domain DAGVTQSPTHLIKTRGQQVTLRCSPKSGHDTVSWYQQALGQGPQFIFQYYEEEERQRGNFPDRFSGHQFPNYSSELNVNALLLGDSALYLCASSLGRAETFGSGTRLTVV.

The chain combines TRBV4-2 with TRBJ2-7; D is unclear. The ends were cut back, 0 bases at V and 2 bases at J, with 8 bases in the middle. The CDR3 is made up of 14 amino acids. Germline CDR1 LGHNA, CDR2 YNFKEQ. The CDR3 reads CASSQEELAYEQYF. DNA for the CDR3: TGTGCCAGCAGCCAAGAGGAGCTAGCCTACGAGCAGTACTTC.

This clonotype was seen at least ten times. CDR3 protein: CSAPRDTETQYF. The CDR3 DNA follows: TGCAGTGCCCCCAGGGACACAGAGACCCAGTACTTC. The V and J genes are TRBV20-1 and TRBJ2-5, with TRBD1 as a possible D gene (6 bases). Germline lookup yields CDR1 DFQATT and CDR2 SNEGSKA (reference sequence). The germline V and J ends were trimmed by 6 bases and 4 bases, with 12 bases remaining between them. The CDR3 length is 12 residues.

This chain joins TRBV28 and TRBJ2-3, with TRBD2 matching 8 bases. J gave up 7 bases and V 10 bases, and 25 bases lay outside the gene matches. Germline V gene sequence: CDR1 MDHEN, CDR2 SYDVKM. The CDR3 contains 18 residues. The CDR3 DNA reads TGTGCCACAAAAGGGGTGGGCACCCTGAGCGGGGGCAGGTATACGCAGTATTTT. Its protein is CATKGVGTLSGGRYTQYF.

The rearrangement joins TRBV11-1 to TRBJ2-2; D may be TRBD2 (7 bases). V lost 4 bases and J 0 bases, leaving 12 bases between the germline ends. The germline V gene has CDR1 SGHAT and CDR2 FQDESV (reference sequence). This CDR3 contains 16 residues. CDR3 residues: CASSSGEGANTGELFF. In nucleotides, the CDR3 is TGTGCCAGCAGCTCCGGGGAGGGGGCGAACACCGGGGAGCTGTTTTTT.

This clonotype was counted between two and nine times. The chain is built from TRBV6-1 and TRBJ2-2; D is possibly TRBD2 (5 bases). The V end was cut by 7 bases, the J end by 3 bases, with 12 bases between. Germline V CDR1 and CDR2: MNHNS, SASEGT. The CDR3 contains 14 residues. The CDR3 sequence: CASKTGKYTGELFF. The DNA for the CDR3 is TGTGCCAGCAAAACCGGGAAGTACACCGGGGAGCTGTTTTTT.

The chain couples TRBV3-1 to TRBJ2-3; TRBD2 matches at 10 bases. The CDR3 consists of 17 residues. V trimming: 1 base; J trimming: 1 base; junction bases outside the gene matches: 5. CDR1 and CDR2 from the germline V gene are LGHDT and YNNKEL (reference sequence). CDR3 loop: CASSQGGLAGGTDTQYF. The CDR3 bases are TGTGCCAGCAGCCAAGGCGGGCTAGCGGGGGGCACAGATACGCAGTATTTT.

This sequence joins TRBV20-1 and TRBJ2-2; a weak D match, TRBD2 (6 bases). CDR1 and CDR2 from the germline V gene are DFQATT and SNEGSKA (reference sequence). The CDR3 runs to 13 residues. V dropped 6 bases and J dropped 5 bases, with 13 bases sitting between them. Here the CDR3 reads CSAVYGGTGELFF. DNA of the CDR3: TGCAGTGCAGTCTACGGGGGAACCGGGGAGCTGTTTTTT.

Ten or more counts support this clonotype. This chain uses TRBV11-2 with TRBJ1-2, with D maybe TRBD1 (5 bases). The CDR3 is 14 residues long. The germline V gene has CDR1 SGHAT and CDR2 FQNNGV. V gave up 2 bases and J gave up 7 bases, with 14 bases separating them. CDR3 residues: CASSLMGGVRGYTF. The DNA of the CDR3 is TGTGCCAGCAGCTTAATGGGGGGGGTTCGTGGCTACACCTTC. Looking up the rest from reference TRBV11-2 and TRBJ1-2 gives the full variable domain: EAGVAQSPRYKIIEKRQSVAFWCNPISGHATLYWYQQILGQGPKLLIQFQNNGVVDDSQLPKDRFSAERLKGVDSTLKIQPAKLEDSAVYLCASSLMGGVRGYTFGSGTRLTVV.

The table lists this clonotype with many counts. This chain's CDR3 is CASSLGLGNTGELFF. CDR3 DNA sequence: TGTGCCAGCAGCTTGGGACTAGGGAACACCGGGGAGCTGTTTTTT. The gene calls are TRBV7-3 and TRBJ2-2, with TRBD2 identical over 8 bases. The CDR3 runs 15 residues. The junction had 1 base not matched to a gene; V was cut back by 3 bases and J by 1 base. CDR1 and CDR2 (germline): SGHTA, FQGTGA.

This clonotype was picked up many times. The chain joins TRBV5-1 to TRBJ2-7; D not certain. Trimming left V 4 bases short and J 4 bases short, with 6 bases between. CDR3 length: 11 residues. Germline V gene sequence: CDR1 SGHRS, CDR2 YFSETQ. CDR3 loop: CASSLGYEQYF. DNA of the CDR3: TGCGCCAGCAGCCTTGGGTACGAGCAGTACTTC.

This clonotype showed up just a few times. The chain is built from TRBV2 and TRBJ1-3; D is unclear. V shed 5 bases and J shed 4 bases, with 12 bases lying between them. The germline V gene encodes CDR1 SNHLY and CDR2 FYNNEI. This CDR3 is 14 amino acids long. In DNA form, the CDR3 reads TGTGCCAGCAGTAACGGGCCCTACGGAAACACCATATATTTT. It translates to CASSNGPYGNTIYF.

This clonotype was seen repeatedly, ten times or more. The J gene is TRBJ1-1, the V gene TRBV18, with 7 bases lining up with TRBD1. V lost 5 bases, J lost 1 base, and 4 bases stayed unmatched. CDR3 size: 14 residues. The germline CDR1 and CDR2 sequences are KGHSH and LQKENI. The CDR3 bases are TGTGCCAGCTCATCGGGGACAGCGAACACTGAAGCTTTCTTT. It is translated as CASSSGTANTEAFF.

This clonotype was recorded at least ten times. The chain is built from TRBV28 and TRBJ2-5; D unresolved. This CDR3 contains 12 residues. Germline V CDR1 and CDR2: MDHEN, SYDVKM. Trimming cost V 6 bases and J 5 bases, with 10 bases left between them. This CDR3 reads CASSKVMETQYF. The CDR3 region has the DNA TGTGCCAGCAGCAAGGTCATGGAGACCCAGTACTTC.

This clonotype was counted at least ten times. The chain is built from TRBV11-2 and TRBJ2-1, with TRBD2 matching 11 bases. Germline lookup yields CDR1 SGHAT and CDR2 FQNNGV. Unmatched junction bases numbered 4, after V lost 2 bases and J lost 4 bases. CDR3 size: 16 residues. The DNA for the CDR3 is TGTGCCAGCAGCTTACGCCTAGCGGGGGGATACAATGAGCAGTTCTTC. Its translation is CASSLRLAGGYNEQFF. Complete variable domain (other parts from reference TRBV11-2 and TRBJ2-1): EAGVAQSPRYKIIEKRQSVAFWCNPISGHATLYWYQQILGQGPKLLIQFQNNGVVDDSQLPKDRFSAERLKGVDSTLKIQPAKLEDSAVYLCASSLRLAGGYNEQFFGPGTRLTVL.

In its sample, this clonotype was seen many times. The V gene is TRBV2, the J gene TRBJ2-7; 9 bases agree with TRBD1. The ends lost 6 bases at V and 4 bases at J; junction bases unmatched: 7. CDR1 and CDR2 from the germline V gene are SNHLY and FYNNEI. There are 14 residues in the CDR3. The CDR3 DNA sequence: TGTGCCAGCAGATCCGGGACAGGGAGTTACGAGCAGTACTTC. Its translation: CASRSGTGSYEQYF. The full variable domain, in which reference TRBV2 and TRBJ2-7 provide the parts outside the CDR3, is EPEVTQTPSHQVTQMGQEVILRCVPISNHLYFYWYRQILGQKVEFLVSFYNNEISEKSEIFDDQFSVERPDGSNFTLKIRSTKLEDSAMYFCASRSGTGSYEQYFGPGTRLTVT.

This clonotype was found many times. V is TRBV6-2 or TRBV6-3 and J is TRBJ2-3, with D perhaps matching TRBD1 (5 bases). The CDR3 extends over 16 amino acids. V was clipped by 7 bases and J by 7 bases, with 24 bases between them. CDR1 MNHEY and CDR2 SVGEGT come from the germline V gene. This CDR3 is CASTSRTRVNPNTQYF. DNA of the CDR3: TGTGCCAGCACCTCACGGACAAGGGTAAATCCAAATACGCAGTATTTT.

CDR3 in DNA: TGCGCCAGCAGCTTTTTCCCACAGGGGATGGTTATGAGCACTGAAGCTTTCTTT. Amino acids: CASSFFPQGMVMSTEAFF. V is TRBV5-1 and J is TRBJ1-1; 7 bases agree with TRBD1. J was trimmed by 4 bases and V by 2 bases; bases with no gene match: 17. Germline V gene lookup returns CDR1 SGHRS and CDR2 YFSETQ. The CDR3 consists of 18 residues.

There are a few counts of this clonotype. The J gene is TRBJ2-1, the V gene TRBV6-1, with a tentative D call TRBD2 (6 bases). Trimming shortened V by 5 bases and J by 5 bases, and 10 bases separated the two germline ends. Germline V CDR1 and CDR2: MNHNS, SASEGT. The CDR3 runs to 13 residues. CDR3 in DNA: TGTGCCAGCAGTCGGGGACTCCACAATGAGCAGTTCTTC. Its protein product is CASSRGLHNEQFF.

The chain joins TRBV12-3 or TRBV12-4 to TRBJ2-5, with a possible D match to TRBD2 (7 bases). The CDR3 spans 13 residues. V lost 6 bases and J lost 2, with 10 bases in between. CDR3 sequence reads: CASRGGGQETQYF. DNA for the CDR3: TGTGCCAGCAGAGGGGGGGGTCAAGAGACCCAGTACTTC.

This chain connects TRBV6-2 or TRBV6-3 to TRBJ2-3; no firm D call. The length of the CDR3 is 12 residues. Germline assignment: CDR1 MNHEY and CDR2 SVGEGT. The V end lost 5 bases, the J end lost 6 bases, and 9 bases lay between the germline ends. The CDR3 sequence: CASSTSVDTQYF. The DNA for the CDR3 is TGTGCCAGCAGTACTTCCGTGGATACGCAGTATTTT.